The 24 T cell receptor beta chains listed next were all sequenced from one sample in a study of cytomegalovirus exposure and HLA in healthy donors (TCRdb year 2017). The receptor library was made with the immunoSEQ multiplex PCR assay. A mixture of 60 forward primers for TCR Vbeta segments and 13 reverse primers for TCR Jbeta segments was used in the multiplex PCR. In TCRdb, the immuneACCESS table is reduced to in-frame sequences with V and J assigned. These tables do not hold every clone; where another copy was compared, an unresolved V gene accounts for under half, and the others remain unexplained. In this sample the table shows 150,000 or so clones, 77% of which occur a single time. About 1.5% of the sample is held by the ten biggest clonotypes. Sequencing was performed on PBMCs. The origin of the receptors is a woman aged 25 to 39 in good health and CMV-seronegative.

This rearrangement joins TRBV14 to TRBJ1-1; the match to TRBD1 covers 7 bases. The CDR3 sequence is 14 residues long. The V gene's germline CDR1 is SGHDN and CDR2 FVKESK. V shed 6 bases, J shed 3 bases, and the junction held 7 bases outside the gene matches. This CDR3 is CASSRSGGDTEAFF. DNA of the CDR3: TGTGCCAGCAGTCGCTCAGGGGGAGACACTGAAGCTTTCTTT.

This clone was recorded once. The chain uses TRBV7-9 and TRBJ1-2; a weak D match, TRBD1 (5 bases). With 2 bases removed from V and 4 bases from J, the gap between germline ends came to 14 bases. CDR1 and CDR2 (germline): SEHNR, FQNEAQ (reference sequence). There are 15 residues in the CDR3. CDR3 in amino acids: CASSLSSVGLYGYTF. CDR3 nucleotides: TGTGCCAGCAGCTTATCGTCGGTGGGGCTCTATGGCTACACCTTC. Full variable domain (remainder filled in from reference TRBV7-9 and TRBJ1-2): DTGVSQNPRHKITKRGQNVTFRCDPISEHNRLYWYRQTLGQGPEFLTYFQNEAQLEKSRLLSDRFSAERPKGSFSTLEIQRTEQGDSAMYLCASSLSSVGLYGYTFGSGTRLTVV.

This clone was seen only a few times. V gene TRBV18 combines with J gene TRBJ1-3; 7 bases align to TRBD1. The CDR3 spans 17 residues. Germline V gives CDR1 KGHSH, CDR2 LQKENI. V trimming: 1 base; J trimming: 2 bases; junction bases outside the gene matches: 8. CDR3 DNA: TGTGCCAGCTCACCACGGAAGGGGGCAGCTGCTGGAAACACCATATATTTT. It specifies CASSPRKGAAAGNTIYF.

This clone was counted a single time. The genes are TRBV5-1 and TRBJ2-1; the D gene is possibly TRBD2 (7 bases). V dropped 0 bases and J dropped 5 bases, with 15 bases sitting between them. Germline V gene sequence: CDR1 SGHRS, CDR2 YFSETQ. The CDR3 runs to 16 residues. CDR3 residues: CASSLGSRGGNNEQFF. As DNA, the CDR3 is TGCGCCAGCAGCTTGGGTTCTCGCGGGGGCAACAATGAGCAGTTCTTC.

This rearrangement joins TRBV19 to TRBJ2-1, with 9 bases lining up with TRBD1. Per germline, CDR1 LNHDA and CDR2 SQIVND (reference sequence). The length of the CDR3 is 16 residues. Trimming removed 3 bases from V and 7 bases from J; junction bases left unmatched: 10. CDR3 sequence reads: CASSMGGQGGGNEQFF. Here the CDR3 DNA reads TGTGCCAGTAGTATGGGGGGACAGGGCGGTGGGAATGAGCAGTTCTTC.

This clone was seen once. The chain recombines TRBV5-4 with TRBJ2-5; 8 bases align to TRBD1. The CDR3 extends over 14 amino acids. CDR1 and CDR2 from the germline V gene are SGHNT and YYREEE (reference sequence). Trimming cost V 3 bases and J 1 base; bases outside gene matches: 2. Here the CDR3 reads CASSSTGVQETQYF. In DNA form, the CDR3 reads TGTGCCAGCAGCTCGACAGGGGTCCAAGAGACCCAGTACTTC.

The CDR3 loop reads CASSLRDSYNEQFF. The CDR3, as DNA: TGTGCCAGCAGTCTTCGGGACTCCTACAATGAGCAGTTCTTC. The chain couples TRBV7-3 to TRBJ2-1; possibly TRBD2 for D (5 bases). Between the trimmed V and J ends, which lost 6 bases and 0 bases, there was a span of 9 bases. CDR3 length: 14 residues. Germline V gene lookup returns CDR1 SGHTA and CDR2 FQGTGA. Supplemented by reference TRBV7-3 and TRBJ2-1, the full variable domain reads GAGVSQTPSNKVTEKGKYVELRCDPISGHTALYWYRQSLGQGPEFLIYFQGTGAADDSGLPNDRFFAVRPEGSVSTLKIQRTERGDSAVYLCASSLRDSYNEQFFGPGTRLTVL.

The chain is built from TRBV27 and TRBJ2-6; 7 nucleotides line up with TRBD1. This CDR3 has 15 residues. V shed 6 bases, J shed 4 bases, and the junction held 6 bases outside the gene matches. Germline V lookup: CDR1 MNHEY, CDR2 SMNVEV (reference sequence). Here the CDR3 reads CASSPGTDGANVLTF. CDR3 bases: TGTGCCAGCAGCCCCGGGACAGACGGGGCCAACGTCCTGACTTTC.

This clone was detected a few times. The genes are TRBV7-9 and TRBJ2-7; 8 nucleotides match TRBD2. CDR1 and CDR2 from the germline V gene are SEHNR and FQNEAQ (reference sequence). Losses at the gene ends were 2 bases for V and 1 base for J; bases not matched to a gene: 4. The CDR3 sequence is 15 residues long. The CDR3 spells CASSLRASGSYEQYF. As DNA, the CDR3 is TGTGCCAGCAGCTTAAGGGCTAGCGGGTCCTACGAGCAGTACTTC.

The V call is TRBV28, the J call TRBJ1-2; no reliable D call. CDR1 and CDR2 (germline): MDHEN, SYDVKM. The CDR3 totals 14 residues. V shed 3 bases and J shed 3 bases, with 11 bases lying between them. CDR3 amino acids: CASSLRVVDYGYTF. The CDR3 coding sequence is TGTGCCAGCAGTTTGAGGGTGGTGGACTATGGCTACACCTTC.

This clone was found once. J is TRBJ2-3 and V is TRBV4-3; the D gene is possibly TRBD2 (6 bases). The CDR3 runs 17 residues. The V gene lost 4 bases and the J gene lost 0 bases, with 17 bases spanning the gap. The germline CDR1 and CDR2 sequences are LGHNA and YSLEER. The CDR3 spells CASSPGDGTASTDTQYF. The CDR3 DNA reads as TGCGCCAGCAGCCCAGGAGACGGGACTGCTAGCACAGATACGCAGTATTTT.

This clone was seen only once. The chain uses TRBV2 and TRBJ1-2, with D possibly TRBD1 on 5 matching bases. V was clipped by 3 bases and J by 12 bases, with 11 bases between them. Germline lookup yields CDR1 SNHLY and CDR2 FYNNEI. CDR3 length equals 11 residues. The chain's CDR3 is CASSDWGVHTF. The CDR3 coding sequence is TGTGCCAGCAGTGACTGGGGGGTCCACACCTTC.

The gene calls are TRBV27 and TRBJ2-1; TRBD2 matches at 15 bases. The CDR3 is 17 amino acids. Looked up from germline, CDR1 is MNHEY and CDR2 is SMNVEV (reference sequence). V was clipped by 3 bases and J by 5 bases; unmatched bases: 5. The CDR3 coding sequence is TGTGCCAGCAGTTTTCTAGGACTAGCGGGAGGGCACAATGAGCAGTTCTTC. Its protein is CASSFLGLAGGHNEQFF.

The J gene is TRBJ2-7, the V gene TRBV7-2; 7 bases line up with TRBD2. This CDR3 has 17 residues. V shed 0 bases and J 0 bases; nucleotides not matched to a gene: 8. CDR1 SGHTA and CDR2 FQGNSA come from the germline V gene. The CDR3 reads CASSLAIAGSTSYEQYF. The CDR3 DNA sequence: TGTGCCAGCAGCTTAGCGATAGCGGGCAGTACCTCCTACGAGCAGTACTTC.

The DNA for the CDR3 is TGTGCCAGCATACGACAGGATAGCAATCAGCCCCAGCATTTT. This sequence encodes CASIRQDSNQPQHF. The chain combines TRBV6-4 with TRBJ1-5, with a weak D call TRBD1 (6 bases). The CDR3 consists of 14 residues. V lost 7 bases, J lost 0 bases, and 10 bases lay in between. The germline V gene encodes CDR1 MRHNA and CDR2 SNTAGT.

The rearrangement links TRBV30 to TRBJ1-2; 8 nucleotides line up with TRBD1. The CDR3 covers 14 residues. Germline CDR1 GTSNPN, CDR2 SVGIG (reference sequence). V trimming: 5 bases; J trimming: 5 bases; junction bases outside the gene matches: 10. Here the CDR3 DNA reads TGTGCCTGGGCCCGGGACAGGAAGGTGTATGGCTACACCTTC. Translated, it gives CAWARDRKVYGYTF.

This clone has more than one count but fewer than ten. CDR3 region: CASSTDGHSGNTIYF. DNA of the CDR3: TGCGCCAGCAGCACGGACGGACACTCTGGAAACACCATATATTTT. The chain has TRBV5-1 and TRBJ1-3, with a weak D call TRBD1 (5 bases). The CDR3 sequence is 15 residues long. Per germline, CDR1 SGHRS and CDR2 YFSETQ. Trimming removed 4 bases at V and 0 bases at J, with 11 bases between.

V gene TRBV4-1 combines with J gene TRBJ2-1; 9 bases fit TRBD2. The CDR3 is 15 residues long. The germline gives CDR1 MGHRA, CDR2 YSYEKL. J lost 6 bases, V lost 1 base, and 4 bases had no gene match. The CDR3 sequence: CASSQVGLAFNEQFF. The CDR3 DNA follows: TGCGCCAGCAGCCAAGTCGGACTAGCGTTCAATGAGCAGTTCTTC.

This clone was seen only a few times. The chain carries TRBV30 and TRBJ1-1; the D is unclear. Trimming removed 4 bases at V and 1 base at J, with 4 bases between. This CDR3 comprises 11 residues. Germline lookup yields CDR1 GTSNPN and CDR2 SVGIG (reference sequence). This CDR3 reads CAWISNTEAFF. CDR3 coding DNA: TGTGCCTGGATATCGAACACTGAAGCTTTCTTT.

The rearrangement uses TRBV6-5 and TRBJ2-7, with D tentatively TRBD2 (5 bases). CDR1 is MNHEY and CDR2 is SVGAGI in the germline V gene. The CDR3 length is 14 residues. V was shortened by 7 bases and J by 3 bases, with 16 bases between the two germline ends. The CDR3 protein is CASTVKAENYEQYF. CDR3 sequence (DNA): TGTGCCAGCACGGTTAAAGCGGAGAACTACGAGCAGTACTTC.

This clone was observed a single time. The chain recombines TRBV5-1 with TRBJ2-7; D is possibly TRBD1 (5 bases). Per the germline V gene, CDR1 is SGHRS and CDR2 is YFSETQ. This CDR3 contains 14 residues. Trimming cost V 4 bases and J 0 bases, with 11 bases left between them. CDR3 DNA sequence: TGCGCCAGCAGCATAACAGGCGGCTCCTACGAGCAGTACTTC. This gives the protein CASSITGGSYEQYF.

This sequence joins TRBV7-9 and TRBJ1-1; 12 bases fit TRBD1. This CDR3 is 18 amino acids long. CDR1 and CDR2 from the germline V gene are SEHNR and FQNEAQ (reference sequence). Trimming took 5 bases from V and 4 from J; bases not matched to a gene: 14. CDR3: CASSPPTGTGGGRTEAFF. CDR3 nucleotides: TGTGCCAGCAGCCCGCCCACCGGGACAGGGGGCGGGCGCACTGAAGCTTTCTTT.

V is TRBV18 and J is TRBJ1-6; a possible D gene is TRBD1 (6 bases). The CDR3 sequence is 14 residues long. Germline V gene data show CDR1 as KGHSH and CDR2 as LQKENI. V gave up 5 bases and J gave up 7 bases, with 12 bases separating them. The CDR3 here is CASSSGHHNSPLHF. The CDR3 DNA reads as TGTGCCAGCTCATCGGGACACCACAATTCACCCCTCCACTTT.

The chain uses TRBV11-2 and TRBJ2-7; TRBD1 matches 7 bases. V lost 4 bases to trimming and J lost 3 bases; unmatched junction nucleotides: 6. The CDR3 has 14 residues. In germline, CDR1 is SGHAT, CDR2 FQNNGV. The CDR3 protein is CASSSRRTGYEQYF. CDR3 DNA sequence: TGTGCCAGCAGCTCCAGACGGACAGGCTACGAGCAGTACTTC.